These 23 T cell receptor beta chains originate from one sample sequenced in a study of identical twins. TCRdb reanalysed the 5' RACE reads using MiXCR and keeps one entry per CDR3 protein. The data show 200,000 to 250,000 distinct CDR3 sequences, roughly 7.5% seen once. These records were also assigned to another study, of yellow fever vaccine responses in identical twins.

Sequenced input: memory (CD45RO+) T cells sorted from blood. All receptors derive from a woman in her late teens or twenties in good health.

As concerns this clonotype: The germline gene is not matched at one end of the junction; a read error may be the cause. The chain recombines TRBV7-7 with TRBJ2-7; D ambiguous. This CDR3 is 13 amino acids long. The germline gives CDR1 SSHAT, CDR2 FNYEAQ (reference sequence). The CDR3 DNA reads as TGTGCTAGCAGCTTAGACACCTCCTACGAGCAGTACTTC. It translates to CASSLDTSYEQYF.

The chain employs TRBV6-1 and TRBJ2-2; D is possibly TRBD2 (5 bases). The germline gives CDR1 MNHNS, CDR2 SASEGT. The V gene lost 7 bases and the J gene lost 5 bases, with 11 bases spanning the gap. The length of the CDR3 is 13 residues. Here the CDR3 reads CASTLSGTGELFF. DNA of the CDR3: TGTGCCAGCACCCTAAGCGGAACCGGGGAGCTGTTTTTT.

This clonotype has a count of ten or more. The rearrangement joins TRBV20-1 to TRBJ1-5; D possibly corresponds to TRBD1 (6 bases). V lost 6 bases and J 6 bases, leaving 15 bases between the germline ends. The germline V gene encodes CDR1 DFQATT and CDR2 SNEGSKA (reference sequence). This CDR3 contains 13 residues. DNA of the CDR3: TGCAGTGCCAAGGGGGGCGATAGTCAGCCCCAGCATTTT. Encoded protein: CSAKGGDSQPQHF.

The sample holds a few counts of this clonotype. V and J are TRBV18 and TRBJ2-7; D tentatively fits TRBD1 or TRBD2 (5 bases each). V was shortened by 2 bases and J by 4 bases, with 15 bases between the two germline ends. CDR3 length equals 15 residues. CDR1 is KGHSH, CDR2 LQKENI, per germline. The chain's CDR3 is CASSPFLGEQYEQYF. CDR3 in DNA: TGTGCCAGCTCACCATTTTTAGGGGAGCAGTACGAGCAGTACTTC.

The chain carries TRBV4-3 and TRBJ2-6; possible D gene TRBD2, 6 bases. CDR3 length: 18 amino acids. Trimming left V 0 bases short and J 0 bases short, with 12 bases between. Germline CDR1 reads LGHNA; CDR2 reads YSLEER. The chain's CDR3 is CASSQDPSASSGANVLTF. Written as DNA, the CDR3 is TGCGCCAGCAGCCAAGATCCTAGCGCATCCTCTGGGGCCAACGTCCTGACTTTC.

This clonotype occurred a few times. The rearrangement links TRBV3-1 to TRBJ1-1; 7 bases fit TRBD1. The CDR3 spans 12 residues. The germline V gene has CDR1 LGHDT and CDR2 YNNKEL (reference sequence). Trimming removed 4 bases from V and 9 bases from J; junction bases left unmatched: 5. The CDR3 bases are TGTGCCAGCAGCCCACGGACAGGAAAAGCTTTCTTT. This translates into CASSPRTGKAFF.

The CDR3 DNA reads as TGCGCCAGCAGCTTTATGACTGCGAGCTCCTACAATGAGCAGTTCTTC. Amino acid sequence: CASSFMTASSYNEQFF. The chain uses TRBV5-1 and TRBJ2-1; no clear D. Between the trimmed V and J ends, which lost 2 bases and 0 bases, there was a span of 12 bases. Looked up from germline, CDR1 is SGHRS and CDR2 is YFSETQ. The CDR3 totals 16 residues. Filled out from reference TRBV5-1 and TRBJ2-1, the complete variable domain reads KAGVTQTPRYLIKTRGQQVTLSCSPISGHRSVSWYQQTPGQGLQFLFEYFSETQRNKGNFPGRFSGRQFSNSRSEMNVSTLELGDSALYLCASSFMTASSYNEQFFGPGTRLTVL.

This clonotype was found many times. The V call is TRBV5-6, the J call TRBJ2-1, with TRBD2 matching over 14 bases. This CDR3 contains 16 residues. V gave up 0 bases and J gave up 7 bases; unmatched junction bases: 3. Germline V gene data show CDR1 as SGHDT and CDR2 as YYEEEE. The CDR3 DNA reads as TGTGCCAGCAGCTTGGGACTAGCGGGGGGGCCAAATGAGCAGTTCTTC. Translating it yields CASSLGLAGGPNEQFF.

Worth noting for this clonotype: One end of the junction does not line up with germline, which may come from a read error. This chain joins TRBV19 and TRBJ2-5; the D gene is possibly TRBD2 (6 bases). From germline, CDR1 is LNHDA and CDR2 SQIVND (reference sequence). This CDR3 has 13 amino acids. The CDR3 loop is CASSISPSAPNFF. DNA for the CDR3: TGTGCCAGTAGTATTAGTCCTAGCGCCCCGAATTTCTTC.

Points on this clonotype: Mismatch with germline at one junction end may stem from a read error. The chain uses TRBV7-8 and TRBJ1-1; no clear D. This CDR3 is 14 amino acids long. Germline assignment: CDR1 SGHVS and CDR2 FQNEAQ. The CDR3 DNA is TGTTCCAGCAGCCTACGGACGAGCCACACTGAAGCTTTCTTT. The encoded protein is CSSSLRTSHTEAFF.

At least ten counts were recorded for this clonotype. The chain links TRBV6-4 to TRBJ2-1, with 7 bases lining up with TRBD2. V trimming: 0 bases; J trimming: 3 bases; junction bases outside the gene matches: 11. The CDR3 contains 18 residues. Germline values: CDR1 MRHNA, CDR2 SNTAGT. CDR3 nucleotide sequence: TGTGCCAGCAGTGACTCCGGGCTTGGTAGGGAGGGCTACAATGAGCAGTTCTTC. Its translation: CASSDSGLGREGYNEQFF.

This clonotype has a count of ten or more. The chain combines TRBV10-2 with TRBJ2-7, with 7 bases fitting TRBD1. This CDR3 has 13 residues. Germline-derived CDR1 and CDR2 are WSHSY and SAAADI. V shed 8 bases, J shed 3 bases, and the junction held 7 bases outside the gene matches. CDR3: CASRQGGLYEQYF. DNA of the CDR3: TGCGCCAGCCGACAAGGGGGCCTCTACGAGCAGTACTTC.

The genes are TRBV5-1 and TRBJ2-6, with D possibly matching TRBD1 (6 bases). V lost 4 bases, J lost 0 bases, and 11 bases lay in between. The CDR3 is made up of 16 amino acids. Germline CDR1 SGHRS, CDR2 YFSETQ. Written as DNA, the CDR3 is TGCGCCAGCAGCCCGGGACACAGCTCTGGGGCCAACGTCCTGACTTTC. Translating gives CASSPGHSSGANVLTF.

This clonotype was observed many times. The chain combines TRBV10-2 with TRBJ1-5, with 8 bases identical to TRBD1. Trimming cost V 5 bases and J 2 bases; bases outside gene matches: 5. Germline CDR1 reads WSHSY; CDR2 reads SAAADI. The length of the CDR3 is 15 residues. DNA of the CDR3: TGCGCCAGCAGTCCTCCGGGACAGGGCAATCAGCCCCAGCATTTT. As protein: CASSPPGQGNQPQHF.

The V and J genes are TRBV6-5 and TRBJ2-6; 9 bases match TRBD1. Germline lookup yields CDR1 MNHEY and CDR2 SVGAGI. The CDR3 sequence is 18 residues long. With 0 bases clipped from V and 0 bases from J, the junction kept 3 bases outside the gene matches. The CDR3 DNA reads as TGTGCCAGCAGTTACTCGAGGACAGGGGCCTCTGGGGCCAACGTCCTGACTTTC. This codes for CASSYSRTGASGANVLTF.

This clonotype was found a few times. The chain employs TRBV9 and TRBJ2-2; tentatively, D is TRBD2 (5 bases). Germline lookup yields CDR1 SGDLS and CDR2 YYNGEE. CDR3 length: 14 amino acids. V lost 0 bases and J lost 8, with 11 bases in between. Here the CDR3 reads CASSVEAELGELFF. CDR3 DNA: TGTGCCAGCAGCGTAGAAGCGGAGTTAGGGGAGCTGTTTTTT.

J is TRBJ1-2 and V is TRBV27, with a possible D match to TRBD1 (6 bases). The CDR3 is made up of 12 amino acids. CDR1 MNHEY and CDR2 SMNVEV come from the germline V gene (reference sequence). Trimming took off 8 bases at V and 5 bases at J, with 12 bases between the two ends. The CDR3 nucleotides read TGTGCCAGCCGAACAGGGCTGTATGGCTACACCTTC. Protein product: CASRTGLYGYTF.

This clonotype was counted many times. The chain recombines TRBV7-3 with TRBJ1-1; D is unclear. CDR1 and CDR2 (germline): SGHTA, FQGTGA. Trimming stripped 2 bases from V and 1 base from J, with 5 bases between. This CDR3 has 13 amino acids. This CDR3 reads CASSLRQNTEAFF. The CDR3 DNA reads TGTGCCAGCAGCTTACGACAGAACACTGAAGCTTTCTTT.

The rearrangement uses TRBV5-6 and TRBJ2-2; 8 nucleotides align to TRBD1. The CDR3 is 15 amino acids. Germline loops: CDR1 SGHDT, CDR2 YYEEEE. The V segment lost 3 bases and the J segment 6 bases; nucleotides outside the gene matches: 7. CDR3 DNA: TGTGCCAGCAGCTCGAGACAGGGGCGGGCCGGGGAGCTGTTTTTT. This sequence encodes CASSSRQGRAGELFF.

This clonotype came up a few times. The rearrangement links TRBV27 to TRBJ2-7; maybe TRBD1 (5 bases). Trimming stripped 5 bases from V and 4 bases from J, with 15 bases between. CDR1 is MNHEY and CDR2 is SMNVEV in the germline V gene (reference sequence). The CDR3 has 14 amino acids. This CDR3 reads CASSRQGERYEQYF. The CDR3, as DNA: TGTGCCAGCAGTCGGCAGGGTGAGAGGTACGAGCAGTACTTC.

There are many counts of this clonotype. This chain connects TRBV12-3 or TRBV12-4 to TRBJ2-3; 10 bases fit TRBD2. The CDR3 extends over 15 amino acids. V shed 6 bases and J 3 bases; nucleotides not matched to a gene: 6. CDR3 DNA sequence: TGTGCCAGCAGATTGAGCGGGGGGGCAACAGATACGCAGTATTTT. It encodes CASRLSGGATDTQYF.

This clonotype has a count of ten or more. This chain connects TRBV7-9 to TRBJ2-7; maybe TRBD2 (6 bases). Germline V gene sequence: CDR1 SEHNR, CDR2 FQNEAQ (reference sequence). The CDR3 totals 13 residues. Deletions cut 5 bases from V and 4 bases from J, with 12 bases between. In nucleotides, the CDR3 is TGTGCCAGCAGCCCACAGGAGGGTTACGAGCAGTACTTC. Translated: CASSPQEGYEQYF.

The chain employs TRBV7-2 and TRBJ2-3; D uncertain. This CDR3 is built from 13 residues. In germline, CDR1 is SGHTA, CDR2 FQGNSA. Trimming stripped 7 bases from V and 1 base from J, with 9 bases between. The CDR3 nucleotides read TGTGCCAGCACCCCACTTGGCACAGATACGCAGTATTTT. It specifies CASTPLGTDTQYF.